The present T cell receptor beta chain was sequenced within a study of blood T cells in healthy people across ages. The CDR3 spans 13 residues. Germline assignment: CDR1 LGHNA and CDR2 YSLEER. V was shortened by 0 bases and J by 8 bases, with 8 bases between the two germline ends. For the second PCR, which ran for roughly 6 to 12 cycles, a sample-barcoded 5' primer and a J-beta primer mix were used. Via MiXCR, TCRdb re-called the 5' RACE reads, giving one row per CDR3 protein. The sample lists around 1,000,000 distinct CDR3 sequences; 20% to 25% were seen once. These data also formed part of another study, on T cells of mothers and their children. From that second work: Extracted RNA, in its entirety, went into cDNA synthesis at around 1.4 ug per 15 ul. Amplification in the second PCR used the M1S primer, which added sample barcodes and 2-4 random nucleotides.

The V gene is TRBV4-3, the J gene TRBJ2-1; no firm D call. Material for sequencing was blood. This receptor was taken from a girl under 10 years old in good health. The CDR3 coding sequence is TGCGCCAGCAGCCAAGAGTGGTCTGATGAGCAGTTCTTC. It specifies CASSQEWSDEQFF.